The entry below gives a single T cell receptor (beta chain) sequence along with its context. Antigen unknown. The record originates from a study of T cells in Graves' hyperthyroidism and ophthalmopathy. Study-wide context: Pretreatment peripheral blood was obtained at initial diagnosis. Study results and limitations: Within blood appeared most thyroid clonotypes that had expanded above 0.001.

RNA transcripts were the template for amplifying TCR beta CDR3 regions. The HTBI primer set served for first-round RT-PCR of the TCR CDR3. TCRdb used MiXCR to reprocess the multiplex PCR reads, holding one entry per CDR3 protein. The sample carries hundreds of thousands of distinct CDR3 sequences, around 14% recorded once. Losses at the gene ends were 5 bases for V and 4 bases for J; bases not matched to a gene: 13. From germline, CDR1 is SGHTA and CDR2 FQGNSA. The CDR3 length is 16 residues. Hyperthyroidism was newly diagnosed in patients aged 18 to 65 (duration under 2 months). PBMCs came from 8.5 to 10 ml fresh peripheral blood.

The TCR originated in a woman in her 30s with Graves' hyperthyroidism. The sequencing sample was made of blood. The V call is TRBV7-2, the J call TRBJ2-5; 7 bases align to TRBD2. CDR3 nucleotide sequence: TGTGCCAGCAGCCAAGAGCCTTGGGGGGGGAGAGAGACCCAGTACTTC. This sequence encodes CASSQEPWGGRETQYF. Using reference TRBV7-2 and TRBJ2-5 for the parts outside the CDR3, the full variable domain is GAGVSQSPSNKVTEKGKDVELRCDPISGHTALYWYRQSLGQGLEFLIYFQGNSAPDKSGLPSDRFSAERTGGSVSTLTIQRTQQEDSAVYLCASSQEPWGGRETQYFGPGTRLLVL.